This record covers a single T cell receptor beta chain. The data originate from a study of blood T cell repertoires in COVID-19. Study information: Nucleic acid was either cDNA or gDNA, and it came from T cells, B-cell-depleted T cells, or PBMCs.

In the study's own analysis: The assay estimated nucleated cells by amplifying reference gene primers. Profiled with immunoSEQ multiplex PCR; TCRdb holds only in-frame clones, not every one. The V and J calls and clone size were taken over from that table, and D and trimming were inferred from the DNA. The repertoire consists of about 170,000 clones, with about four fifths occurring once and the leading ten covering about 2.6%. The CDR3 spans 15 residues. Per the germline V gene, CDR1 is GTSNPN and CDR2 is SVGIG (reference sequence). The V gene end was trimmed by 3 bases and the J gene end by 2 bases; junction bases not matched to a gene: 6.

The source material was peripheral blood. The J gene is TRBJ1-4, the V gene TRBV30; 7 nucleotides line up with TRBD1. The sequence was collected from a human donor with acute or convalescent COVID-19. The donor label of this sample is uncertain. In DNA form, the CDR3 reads TGTGCCTGGAGCGGAAACAGGGGTACTAATGAAAAACTGTTTTTT. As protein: CAWSGNRGTNEKLFF.